Listed here are 15 T cell receptor beta chains from one sample, sequenced in a study of radiotherapy plus CTLA-4 blockade in lung cancer. TCRdb keeps only in-frame clones here, not all; method: immunoSEQ multiplex PCR. The repertoire holds about 87,000 clones, with more than 85% as singletons. The sequenced sample was peripheral blood, obtained from a patient treated with radiotherapy plus ipilimumab. Source of these receptors: a human donor with non-small cell lung cancer that progressed on radiotherapy plus ipilimumab.

The chain combines TRBV6-6 with TRBJ2-1, with 11 bases fitting TRBD2. V gave up 7 bases and J gave up 9 bases; unmatched junction bases: 14. The V gene's germline CDR1 is MNHNY and CDR2 SVGAGI (reference sequence). The CDR3 sequence is 16 residues long. CDR3 nucleotides: TGTGCCAGCACTCCCGCTTGGGGACTAGCGGATGGTGAGCAGTTCTTC. This encodes CASTPAWGLADGEQFF.

V and J are TRBV7-2 and TRBJ2-1, with 9 bases matching TRBD2. This CDR3 comprises 18 residues. The trim removed 5 bases at V and 0 bases at J, leaving 11 bases unmatched. Germline CDR1 reads SGHTA; CDR2 reads FQGNSA. The CDR3 sequence: CASSQRGAGGFSYNEQFF. CDR3 nucleotide sequence: TGTGCCAGCAGCCAACGAGGAGCGGGAGGTTTCTCCTACAATGAGCAGTTCTTC.

The rearrangement joins TRBV30 to TRBJ1-1; D gene ambiguous. The germline V gene has CDR1 GTSNPN and CDR2 SVGIG (reference sequence). V shed 1 base and J shed 4 bases, with 10 bases lying between them. The CDR3 length is 13 residues. The CDR3 DNA sequence: TGTGCCTGGAGTGCTGGATTAACCACTGAAGCTTTCTTT. It yields the protein CAWSAGLTTEAFF.

The chain carries TRBV6-6 and TRBJ1-5, with 7 nucleotides matching TRBD1. The CDR3 consists of 12 residues. Germline V gene data show CDR1 as MNHNY and CDR2 as SVGAGI (reference sequence). Trimming cost V 8 bases and J 5 bases; bases outside gene matches: 3. This chain's CDR3 is CASQGVDQPQHF. The CDR3 region has the DNA TGTGCCAGCCAGGGGGTGGATCAGCCCCAGCATTTT.

V usage is TRBV5-4 and J usage is TRBJ1-4, with D possibly being TRBD1 (6 bases). Trimming stripped 0 bases from V and 4 bases from J, with 10 bases between. The CDR3 consists of 15 residues. Germline CDR1 reads SGHNT; CDR2 reads YYREEE (reference sequence). The CDR3 DNA is TGTGCCAGCAGCTTGGGGGGGACAAGTAATGAAAAACTGTTTTTT. Amino acids: CASSLGGTSNEKLFF.

The V call is TRBV15, the J call TRBJ1-4; possibly TRBD1 for D (5 bases). Trimming took 0 bases from V and 8 from J, leaving 19 bases between them. This CDR3 is built from 17 residues. From germline, CDR1 is LNHNV and CDR2 YYDKDF (reference sequence). The CDR3 region is CATSRDRSTVQREKLFF. The CDR3, as DNA: TGTGCCACCAGCAGAGATCGATCGACAGTCCAGAGGGAAAAACTGTTTTTT.

V is TRBV18 and J is TRBJ2-3, with a tentative D call TRBD2 (6 bases). The CDR3 runs to 15 residues. CDR1 is KGHSH and CDR2 is LQKENI in the germline V gene. V lost 2 bases, J lost 2 bases, and 11 bases lay in between. The CDR3 DNA is TGTGCCAGCTCACCATGGGGGGAGACCACAGATACGCAGTATTTT. It is translated as CASSPWGETTDTQYF.

The J gene is TRBJ2-1, the V gene TRBV18; D gene uncertain. The CDR3 contains 15 residues. The ends were cut back, 0 bases at V and 2 bases at J, with 8 bases in the middle. Germline-derived CDR1 and CDR2 are KGHSH and LQKENI. CDR3 region: CASSPPTVTYNEQFF. CDR3 DNA sequence: TGTGCCAGCTCACCACCGACCGTTACCTACAATGAGCAGTTCTTC.

The chain joins TRBV27 to TRBJ2-3; 8 bases align to TRBD1. The V and J ends lost 3 bases and 5 bases, in that order; junction bases with no gene match: 10. Germline V CDR1 and CDR2: MNHEY, SMNVEV (reference sequence). The CDR3 sequence is 16 residues long. CDR3 sequence (DNA): TGTGCCAGCAGTTTCCGGGACAGGACTGTCAGAGATACGCAGTATTTT. This translates into CASSFRDRTVRDTQYF.

J is TRBJ2-7 and V is TRBV11-2, with D unclear. This CDR3 is built from 13 residues. CDR1 and CDR2 (germline): SGHAT, FQNNGV. Trimming stripped 2 bases from V and 2 bases from J, with 7 bases between. CDR3: CASSLNPTYEQYF. The CDR3 DNA follows: TGTGCCAGCAGCTTAAATCCCACCTACGAGCAGTACTTC.

This clone was picked up a small number of times. The V and J genes are TRBV29-1 and TRBJ1-2; D is unclear. Germline lookup yields CDR1 SQVTM and CDR2 ANQGSEA. The CDR3 is made up of 11 amino acids. V lost 4 bases and J lost 8, with 11 bases in between. The CDR3 DNA reads as TGCAGCGTTGTGGAATCGTCCGGCTACACCTTC. It codes for CSVVESSGYTF.

The V call is TRBV7-9, the J call TRBJ2-7, with D unclear. CDR1 SEHNR and CDR2 FQNEAQ come from the germline V gene (reference sequence). CDR3 length equals 18 residues. V dropped 0 bases and J dropped 2 bases, with 20 bases sitting between them. CDR3 in amino acids: CASSLAFGGPRRTYEQYF. The CDR3 bases are TGTGCCAGCAGCTTAGCATTCGGCGGCCCTCGGAGAACCTACGAGCAGTACTTC.

The DNA for the CDR3 is TGTGCCATCAGTGATAGAGGGACAGGGGGCGGCTATGGCTACACCTTC. This sequence encodes CAISDRGTGGGYGYTF. V and J are TRBV10-3 and TRBJ1-2; 12 nucleotides align to TRBD1. V shed 3 bases and J 4 bases; nucleotides not matched to a gene: 6. CDR1 is ENHRY and CDR2 is SYGVKD in the germline V gene. CDR3 length: 16 residues.

J is TRBJ1-5 and V is TRBV2; D call uncertain. This CDR3 spans 15 amino acids. V was pared by 3 bases and J by 0 bases, with 9 bases between. CDR1 is SNHLY, CDR2 FYNNEI, per germline. The CDR3 nucleotides read TGTGCCAGCAGTGATGTCACCTATAGCAATCAGCCCCAGCATTTT. Its protein is CASSDVTYSNQPQHF.

The chain carries TRBV9 and TRBJ2-1; 9 bases map to TRBD1. The germline V gene has CDR1 SGDLS and CDR2 YYNGEE. The V segment lost 3 bases and the J segment 7 bases; nucleotides outside the gene matches: 8. The CDR3 extends over 15 amino acids. For the CDR3, the DNA is TGTGCCAGCAGCGACACAGGGGGCGCGTTGAATGAGCAGTTCTTC. Its protein is CASSDTGGALNEQFF.